A selection of T cell receptor beta chains follows, all from one sample in a study of cytomegalovirus exposure and HLA in healthy donors. Profiled with immunoSEQ multiplex PCR; TCRdb holds only in-frame clones, not every one. The repertoire holds about 170,000 clones, with around four fifths as singletons. Material for sequencing was PBMCs. These receptors were collected from a female donor in good health and CMV-seronegative. Each CDR3 is given without its conserved first and last residue. Each record gives: V gene, D gene, CDR3 protein. D genes are given only for firm matches.

V gene: TRBV7-3; D gene: .; CDR3 protein: ASSEGQNTEAF
V gene: TRBV11-2; D gene: TRBD2; CDR3 protein: ASSLGLAGNSYNEQF
V gene: TRBV19; D gene: .; CDR3 protein: ASSIVAGRVSDTEAF
V gene: TRBV7-2; D gene: TRBD2; CDR3 protein: ASSSPRTSGNYEQY
V gene: TRBV7-2; D gene: .; CDR3 protein: ASSLDWSADTDTQY
V gene: TRBV19; D gene: TRBD1; CDR3 protein: ASQNRDRGATNYGYT
V gene: TRBV9; D gene: .; CDR3 protein: ASSVLPSTDTQY
V gene: TRBV4-3; D gene: .; CDR3 protein: ASSQDLSPSGELF
V gene: TRBV5-6; D gene: TRBD1; CDR3 protein: ASSQISGTGLDEQY
V gene: TRBV5-3; D gene: .; CDR3 protein: ARSLAQGKLYEQY
V gene: TRBV7-2; D gene: .; CDR3 protein: ASSLSDSSYNSPLH
V gene: TRBV7-6; D gene: .; CDR3 protein: ASSLTGMAGELF
V gene: TRBV7-2; D gene: .; CDR3 protein: ASSPDRNTGELF
V gene: TRBV5-1; D gene: .; CDR3 protein: ASSLSTSGITGELF
V gene: TRBV28; D gene: TRBD2; CDR3 protein: ASSCILSGSPPDTQY
V gene: TRBV6-5; D gene: .; CDR3 protein: ASSYGQFYGYT
V gene: TRBV28; D gene: .; CDR3 protein: ASSLSGVNEKLF
V gene: TRBV14; D gene: TRBD2; CDR3 protein: ASSQYVTSGTQY
V gene: TRBV9; D gene: .; CDR3 protein: ASSVVPTGSELF
V gene: TRBV5-8; D gene: .; CDR3 protein: ASSLRGSGANVLT
V gene: TRBV4-1; D gene: TRBD2; CDR3 protein: ASSPVSSGSYEQY
V gene: TRBV28; D gene: TRBD1; CDR3 protein: ASTTGTGVAGELF
V gene: TRBV30; D gene: .; CDR3 protein: AWSSGSDYGYT
V gene: TRBV19; D gene: .; CDR3 protein: ASSNRREETQY